A single sample is the source of the 32 T cell receptor beta chains below, sequenced in a study of cytomegalovirus exposure and HLA in healthy donors. A multiplex PCR was run with 60 Vbeta primers and 13 Jbeta primers. Using immunoSEQ multiplex PCR, the repertoire was profiled, and TCRdb retains in-frame clones only, with some absent. This table holds around 220,000 clones, approximately 80% found once. What was sequenced was PBMCs. These receptors all stem from a girl aged 5 to 17 in good health and CMV-seronegative.

The J gene is TRBJ1-3, the V gene TRBV6-1, with D tentatively TRBD1 (5 bases). Trimming removed 7 bases from V and 1 base from J, with 11 bases in between. CDR3 length equals 14 residues. The germline gives CDR1 MNHNS, CDR2 SASEGT. In DNA form, the CDR3 reads TGTGCCAGCAAGGGGTTCGGGTCTGGAAACACCATATATTTT. Protein product: CASKGFGSGNTIYF.

V is TRBV28 and J is TRBJ2-5, with 13 positions matching TRBD2. Germline CDR1 is MDHEN and CDR2 is SYDVKM. V gave up 6 bases and J gave up 5 bases; unmatched junction bases: 6. The CDR3 spans 15 residues. The CDR3 here is CASSDGLAGVETQYF. CDR3 DNA sequence: TGTGCCAGCAGCGACGGACTAGCGGGAGTGGAGACCCAGTACTTC.

The sample holds a few counts of this clone. The genes are TRBV28 and TRBJ1-4, with a possible D match to TRBD1 (6 bases). CDR1 and CDR2 from the germline V gene are MDHEN and SYDVKM. This CDR3 is built from 13 residues. V was pared by 8 bases and J by 7 bases, with 14 bases between. CDR3 sequence (DNA): TGTGCCAGCTACAGGGCCCGGGGTGAAAAACTGTTTTTT. Translation gives CASYRARGEKLFF.

A few counts support this clone. J is TRBJ1-3 and V is TRBV6-1; TRBD1 is a possible D gene (5 bases). There are 15 residues in the CDR3. The V end lost 6 bases, the J end lost 2 bases, and 14 bases lay between the germline ends. Germline V gene sequence: CDR1 MNHNS, CDR2 SASEGT. Written as DNA, the CDR3 is TGTGCCAGCAGCCCCCAGGGAGGGGCTGGAAACACCATATATTTT. As protein: CASSPQGGAGNTIYF.

The genes are TRBV7-7 and TRBJ2-1; 8 positions agree with TRBD2. Germline V gene sequence: CDR1 SSHAT, CDR2 FNYEAQ (reference sequence). This CDR3 spans 15 amino acids. V trimming: 4 bases; J trimming: 5 bases; junction bases outside the gene matches: 7. The CDR3 sequence is CASSSSGGPNNEQFF. In DNA form, the CDR3 reads TGTGCCAGCAGCTCGAGCGGGGGCCCTAACAATGAGCAGTTCTTC.

V is TRBV28 and J is TRBJ1-1, with 12 nucleotides matching TRBD1. CDR3 length: 15 residues. Germline V gene lookup returns CDR1 MDHEN and CDR2 SYDVKM. V was pared by 5 bases and J by 3 bases, with 4 bases of the junction left unmatched. CDR3 bases: TGTGCCAGCAGTGGGACAGGGGGCACGTACACTGAAGCTTTCTTT. Its protein is CASSGTGGTYTEAFF.

The gene calls are TRBV11-3 and TRBJ2-1; TRBD2 matches at 8 bases. This CDR3 comprises 13 residues. CDR1 is SGHNT, CDR2 YENEEA, per germline. Trimming at V came to 0 bases and at J to 15 bases, leaving 7 bases not matched to a gene. The CDR3 sequence is CASSLDGTSPSFF. CDR3 DNA sequence: TGTGCCAGCAGCTTAGACGGGACTAGTCCTTCGTTCTTC.

The J gene is TRBJ1-1, the V gene TRBV7-8; D uncertain. The CDR3 extends over 13 amino acids. Germline V gene sequence: CDR1 SGHVS, CDR2 FQNEAQ. V dropped 0 bases and J dropped 6 bases, with 8 bases sitting between them. As DNA, the CDR3 is TGTGCCAGCAGCTTAGCATTCGGGGCTGAAGCTTTCTTT. The encoded protein is CASSLAFGAEAFF.

This clone turned up a few times. The chain uses TRBV4-1 and TRBJ1-5, with TRBD1 identical over 12 bases. The germline gives CDR1 MGHRA, CDR2 YSYEKL. The length of the CDR3 is 19 residues. V lost 0 bases to trimming and J lost 2 bases; unmatched junction nucleotides: 8. In DNA, the CDR3 is TGCGCCAGCAGCCAAGATCCGGGACAGGGGGCCGGAGGCAATCAGCCCCAGCATTTT. It codes for CASSQDPGQGAGGNQPQHF.

In nucleotides, the CDR3 is TGTGCCAGCACGACAGGGCGCCATCAGCCCCAGCATTTT. This sequence encodes CASTTGRHQPQHF. This chain connects TRBV6-5 to TRBJ1-5; 7 bases fit TRBD1. The V gene's germline CDR1 is MNHEY and CDR2 SVGAGI. The CDR3 runs to 13 residues. After removal of 7 bases from V and 5 bases from J, the junction contained 5 bases not matched to a gene.

The chain is built from TRBV6-4 and TRBJ2-3; a possible D gene is TRBD2 (6 bases). CDR3 size: 14 residues. The V gene lost 5 bases and the J gene lost 4 bases, with 13 bases spanning the gap. Germline CDR1 is MRHNA and CDR2 is SNTAGT. The CDR3 loop is CASSSQGGADTQYF. The CDR3 nucleotides are TGTGCCAGCAGTTCGCAGGGAGGTGCAGATACGCAGTATTTT.

The chain carries TRBV10-3 and TRBJ2-1; TRBD2 might be the D (5 bases). CDR1 and CDR2 (germline): ENHRY, SYGVKD. The CDR3 is 15 amino acids. The V and J ends lost 0 bases and 4 bases respectively, with 10 bases between them. The CDR3 DNA reads as TGTGCCATCAGTGAGTCGAACGGGGAATACAATGAGCAGTTCTTC. Its protein product is CAISESNGEYNEQFF.

This clone appeared a single time. This sequence joins TRBV25-1 and TRBJ2-3; 15 bases match TRBD2. The CDR3 is made up of 16 amino acids. The germline V gene encodes CDR1 MGHDK and CDR2 SYGVNS. Losses at the gene ends were 2 bases for V and 7 bases for J; bases not matched to a gene: 4. The CDR3 region is CASSEGGTSGRHTQYF. In DNA form, the CDR3 reads TGTGCCAGCAGTGAAGGGGGGACTAGCGGGAGGCATACGCAGTATTTT.

This clone came up once. The V gene is TRBV6-1, the J gene TRBJ2-7; 11 bases line up with TRBD1. The CDR3 sequence is 14 residues long. CDR1 and CDR2 from the germline V gene are MNHNS and SASEGT. V trimming: 2 bases; J trimming: 9 bases; junction bases outside the gene matches: 6. Written as DNA, the CDR3 is TGTGCCAGCAGTGAAAGCGGGACAGGGGGTGGGCAGTACTTC. This gives the protein CASSESGTGGGQYF.

The chain recombines TRBV13 with TRBJ1-3; no reliable D call. This CDR3 has 14 amino acids. Germline V CDR1 and CDR2: PRHDT, FYEKMQ (reference sequence). The V gene lost 0 bases and the J gene lost 4 bases, with 7 bases spanning the gap. CDR3 nucleotides: TGTGCCAGCAGCTTAGGCCGGAGGGGAAACACCATATATTTT. This translates into CASSLGRRGNTIYF.

The V and J genes are TRBV11-3 and TRBJ2-3, with TRBD2 identical over 8 bases. V lost 4 bases, J lost 5 bases, and 14 bases stayed unmatched. CDR1 and CDR2 (germline): SGHNT, YENEEA. This CDR3 spans 17 amino acids. This chain's CDR3 is CASSSGLTSGSVDTQYF. The DNA of the CDR3 is TGTGCCAGCAGCTCCGGTTTGACCAGCGGGAGTGTAGATACGCAGTATTTT.

V usage is TRBV7-3 and J usage is TRBJ2-7; D possibly corresponds to TRBD1 (6 bases). The V gene's germline CDR1 is SGHTA and CDR2 FQGTGA. V dropped 3 bases and J dropped 0 bases, with 12 bases sitting between them. CDR3 length: 15 residues. This CDR3 reads CASSLARGRSYEQYF. CDR3 DNA sequence: TGTGCCAGCAGCTTGGCCAGGGGTCGCTCCTACGAGCAGTACTTC.

The V and J genes are TRBV28 and TRBJ2-3; 11 bases fit TRBD2. J gave up 9 bases and V 5 bases, and 4 bases lay outside the gene matches. The germline CDR1 and CDR2 sequences are MDHEN and SYDVKM. This CDR3 is built from 13 residues. The DNA of the CDR3 is TGTGCCAGCAGTCCCTCTAGCGGGGGGACGCAGTATTTT. Its translation is CASSPSSGGTQYF.

The rearrangement joins TRBV5-8 to TRBJ2-7; D remains ambiguous. Germline loops: CDR1 SGHTS, CDR2 YDEGEE. This CDR3 comprises 13 residues. Trimming shortened V by 4 bases and J by 3 bases, and 11 bases separated the two germline ends. CDR3 DNA: TGTGCCAGCAGCCGAAAGAACTTCTACGAGCAGTACTTC. Translating gives CASSRKNFYEQYF.

This chain connects TRBV11-2 to TRBJ1-1; 9 positions match TRBD1. V lost 1 base to trimming and J lost 5 bases; unmatched junction nucleotides: 5. Germline lookup yields CDR1 SGHAT and CDR2 FQNNGV. The CDR3 runs 15 residues. The CDR3 loop is CASSLGGQGGTEAFF. The CDR3 DNA reads as TGTGCCAGCAGCTTAGGGGGACAGGGTGGGACTGAAGCTTTCTTT.

The rearrangement links TRBV15 to TRBJ2-5; the match to TRBD1 covers 7 bases. V dropped 5 bases and J dropped 8; count of bases not matched to a gene: 14. The CDR3 is made up of 15 amino acids. Germline assignment: CDR1 LNHNV and CDR2 YYDKDF (reference sequence). The DNA for the CDR3 is TGTGCCACCAGCCCCGCCACCCTTCGACAGGGCACCCAGTACTTC. This translates into CATSPATLRQGTQYF.

The gene calls are TRBV20-1 and TRBJ2-1; perhaps TRBD2 as D (5 bases). Trimming cost V 6 bases and J 9 bases, with 12 bases left between them. The germline gives CDR1 DFQATT, CDR2 SNEGSKA (reference sequence). This CDR3 is built from 11 residues. As DNA, the CDR3 is TGCAGTGCCTCAAGACGGGGTGAGCAGTTCTTC. Residues: CSASRRGEQFF.

The CDR3 sequence: CASSPNRETQYF. CDR3 bases: TGTGCCAGCAGCCCGAACAGAGAGACCCAGTACTTC. The chain has TRBV7-2 and TRBJ2-5, with D unresolved. Germline CDR1 SGHTA, CDR2 FQGNSA. This CDR3 is built from 12 residues. The ends were cut back, 5 bases at V and 4 bases at J, with 8 bases in the middle.

The CDR3 DNA reads TGTGCCAGCAGTCGGGACAGGGTAGGCTACACCTTC. This translates into CASSRDRVGYTF. V gene TRBV14 combines with J gene TRBJ1-2, with 9 positions matching TRBD1. CDR1 is SGHDN and CDR2 is FVKESK in the germline V gene. The CDR3 contains 12 residues. The junction had 4 bases not matched to a gene; V was cut back by 6 bases and J by 8 bases.

The rearrangement links TRBV11-1 to TRBJ2-1, with D perhaps matching TRBD2 (5 bases). The germline V gene has CDR1 SGHAT and CDR2 FQDESV (reference sequence). The V and J ends lost 4 bases and 8 bases respectively, with 9 bases between them. The CDR3 runs to 12 residues. CDR3: CASSSQRYEQFF. As DNA, the CDR3 is TGTGCCAGCAGCTCCCAGCGGTATGAGCAGTTCTTC.

The V call is TRBV28, the J call TRBJ1-2, with 7 nucleotides matching TRBD1. The CDR3 sequence is 15 residues long. Germline V CDR1 and CDR2: MDHEN, SYDVKM. Trimming removed 2 bases from V and 4 bases from J; junction bases left unmatched: 7. The CDR3 sequence: CASSLGPGQLYGYTF. The CDR3 coding sequence is TGTGCCAGCAGTTTAGGCCCGGGACAGCTCTATGGCTACACCTTC.

The gene calls are TRBV4-1 and TRBJ1-1; unclear D gene. The CDR3 spans 14 residues. Germline V gene data show CDR1 as MGHRA and CDR2 as YSYEKL. V lost 1 base and J lost 1, with 7 bases in between. The CDR3 nucleotides read TGCGCCAGCAGCCAAGGCAGTTCGAACACTGAAGCTTTCTTT. Translation: CASSQGSSNTEAFF.

J is TRBJ1-1 and V is TRBV19; maybe TRBD1 (5 bases). Trimming left V 5 bases short and J 4 bases short, with 17 bases between. The CDR3 sequence is 15 residues long. Germline values: CDR1 LNHDA, CDR2 SQIVND (reference sequence). The CDR3: CASSPGFLGVTEAFF. The CDR3 DNA follows: TGTGCCAGTAGTCCTGGATTCTTAGGGGTCACTGAAGCTTTCTTT.

The chain couples TRBV19 to TRBJ2-7; D might be TRBD1 (5 bases). Trimming shortened V by 5 bases and J by 1 base, and 6 bases separated the two germline ends. The CDR3 runs to 12 residues. Germline loops: CDR1 LNHDA, CDR2 SQIVND (reference sequence). The CDR3 loop is CASSPGSYEQYF. The CDR3 region has the DNA TGTGCCAGTAGTCCAGGGTCCTACGAGCAGTACTTC.

The chain links TRBV9 to TRBJ2-1; 7 bases fit TRBD2. The CDR3 is 14 residues long. The V gene's germline CDR1 is SGDLS and CDR2 YYNGEE. The ends lost 6 bases at V and 0 bases at J; junction bases unmatched: 3. DNA of the CDR3: TGTGCCAGCAACGGCGGGAGCTCCTACAATGAGCAGTTCTTC. Its translation: CASNGGSSYNEQFF.

The J gene is TRBJ1-4, the V gene TRBV21-1; the D segment call TRBD1 is taken from the table without a DNA check. TRBV21-1 is a recognized pseudogene. This CDR3 has 16 residues. CDR3 residues: CASSKDGQLLNEKLFF. Here the CDR3 DNA reads TGTGCCAGCAGCAAAGATGGACAGCTCCTGAACGAAAAACTGTTTTTT.

This clone was found a few times. The chain combines TRBV5-4 with TRBJ1-5; TRBD1 agrees at 9 bases. V lost 0 bases and J lost 5; bases outside the gene matches: 3. The CDR3 sequence is 15 residues long. In germline, CDR1 is SGHNT, CDR2 YYREEE (reference sequence). DNA for the CDR3: TGTGCCAGCAGCTTGGGGGGACAGGGCGATCAGCCCCAGCATTTT. This gives the protein CASSLGGQGDQPQHF. Full variable domain (remainder filled in from reference TRBV5-4 and TRBJ1-5): ETGVTQSPTHLIKTRGQQVTLRCSSQSGHNTVSWYQQALGQGPQFIFQYYREEENGRGNFPPRFSGLQFPNYSSELNVNALELDDSALYLCASSLGGQGDQPQHFGDGTRLSIL.